The entry that follows covers one T cell receptor beta chain sequence. Its antigen is unidentified. These data belong to a study of blood T cells in healthy people across ages. Notes on the study in general: With naive T cell percentage, TCR beta diversity showed a strong correlation. Compared with aged donors, long-lived donors showed fewer expanded clones, suggesting selection. Estimated diversity, derived from one million T cells, was regarded as an underestimate. Among T cells, TCR beta diversity per million cells dropped roughly linearly as age rose.

Per germline, CDR1 SQVTM and CDR2 ANQGSEA. This CDR3 is built from 16 residues. A second PCR, run for about 6 to 11 cycles, used a sample-barcoded 5' primer plus a J-beta primer mix. TCRdb passed the 5' RACE reads through MiXCR, listing each CDR3 protein once. In the table there are around 1.5 million distinct CDR3 sequences, roughly a third of which are singletons. This sequence was found in a woman between 25 and 40 years old in good health. Sequencing was done on a sample of blood. The chain uses TRBV29-1 and TRBJ2-5; 7 positions match TRBD2. Matching the DNA end better, TRBJ2-7 makes the J call doubtful. The CDR3 DNA reads as TGCAGCCCGGGGGGACTCTCAAGCGTTCGTGGCAACGAGCAGTACTTC. Encoded protein: CSPGGLSSVRGNEQYF.